The 22 T cell receptor beta chains presented below share a single source sample, sequenced in a study of cytomegalovirus exposure and HLA in healthy donors. The primer mix had 60 Vbeta and 13 Jbeta primers. Sequencing used immunoSEQ multiplex PCR; TCRdb keeps in-frame clones, though not all of them. The data contain some 130,000 clones, roughly 79% of them singletons. The sample comprised PBMCs. The receptors here all came from a man in his late teens or twenties in good health and CMV-seronegative.

The chain combines TRBV7-3 with TRBJ1-1; no clear D gene. V dropped 5 bases and J dropped 3 bases, with 10 bases sitting between them. Per germline, CDR1 SGHTA and CDR2 FQGTGA. The CDR3 runs 13 residues. The CDR3: CASSRGVYTEAFF. The CDR3 bases are TGTGCCAGCAGCCGCGGTGTGTACACTGAAGCTTTCTTT.

The chain carries TRBV19 and TRBJ1-1; the match to TRBD1 covers 7 bases. CDR3 length equals 15 residues. The J segment lost 6 bases and the V segment lost 7 bases, leaving 14 bases of the junction unmatched. In germline, CDR1 is LNHDA, CDR2 SQIVND (reference sequence). The CDR3 spells CASKYTGVRGAEAFF. The CDR3 nucleotides read TGTGCCAGTAAATATACAGGGGTAAGAGGGGCTGAAGCTTTCTTT. Based on the CDR3 plus reference TRBV19 and TRBJ1-1, the full variable domain is DGGITQSPKYLFRKEGQNVTLSCEQNLNHDAMYWYRQDPGQGLRLIYYSQIVNDFQKGDIAEGYSVSREKKESFPLTVTSAQKNPTAFYLCASKYTGVRGAEAFFGQGTRLTVV.

This chain joins TRBV11-2 and TRBJ1-2; a weak D match, TRBD1 (5 bases). The germline V gene has CDR1 SGHAT and CDR2 FQNNGV. The CDR3 length is 14 residues. V was cut by 5 bases and J by 8 bases, with 18 bases left in between. DNA of the CDR3: TGTGCCAGCAGCCCTCCTTCAGGGTTCGAGGGCTACACCTTC. This codes for CASSPPSGFEGYTF.

This CDR3 is CSVGTGRPGWSDGYTF. The CDR3 region has the DNA TGCAGCGTTGGGACAGGGAGGCCCGGATGGTCGGATGGCTACACCTTC. The chain recombines TRBV29-1 with TRBJ1-2; 8 bases match TRBD1. CDR1 and CDR2 (germline): SQVTM, ANQGSEA. The CDR3 contains 16 residues. Trimming cost V 4 bases and J 6 bases; bases outside gene matches: 16.

The chain joins TRBV6-4 to TRBJ1-1; 7 positions match TRBD1. The germline CDR1 and CDR2 sequences are MRHNA and SNTAGT. This CDR3 region has 13 residues. J lost 2 bases, V lost 6 bases, and 3 bases had no gene match. CDR3 amino acids: CASRRQGNTEAFF. As DNA, the CDR3 is TGTGCCAGCAGGAGACAGGGTAACACTGAAGCTTTCTTT.

The rearrangement uses TRBV7-2 and TRBJ2-7; a weak D match, TRBD2 (5 bases). This CDR3 comprises 14 residues. Trimming removed 2 bases from V and 5 bases from J, with 13 bases in between. CDR1 and CDR2 from the germline V gene are SGHTA and FQGNSA. The CDR3 bases are TGTGCCAGCAGCTTAAAAACTAGTCGCCACGAGCAGTACTTC. This translates into CASSLKTSRHEQYF.

J is TRBJ2-3 and V is TRBV5-1; D is perhaps TRBD2 (6 bases). Germline V gene sequence: CDR1 SGHRS, CDR2 YFSETQ. V lost 4 bases and J lost 0, with 15 bases in between. The CDR3 is 16 residues long. CDR3 protein: CASSLLSGTSTDTQYF. The CDR3 coding sequence is TGCGCCAGCAGCCTATTATCAGGGACTAGCACAGATACGCAGTATTTT.

There are a few counts of this clone. The chain employs TRBV6-7 and TRBJ1-5; D perhaps matches TRBD1 (5 bases). TRBV6-7 qualifies as an ORF whose function is uncertain. CDR3 length equals 16 residues. Trimming pared 8 bases from V and 1 base from J, leaving 18 bases between. DNA of the CDR3: TGTGCCAGCCTAAAAAGGGGCAGACCAAGCAATCAGCCCCAGCATTTT. Amino acids: CASLKRGRPSNQPQHF.

The chain couples TRBV4-3 to TRBJ1-6; D uncertain. The V end was cut by 1 base, the J end by 0 bases, with 7 bases between. Looked up from germline, CDR1 is LGHNA and CDR2 is YSLEER. The CDR3 spans 16 residues. In nucleotides, the CDR3 is TGCGCCAGCAGCCAAGGAGTAAGCTCCTATAATTCACCCCTCCACTTT. Encoded protein: CASSQGVSSYNSPLHF.

The sample holds one count of this clone. This sequence joins TRBV11-2 and TRBJ1-5, with D uncertain. CDR1 is SGHAT and CDR2 is FQNNGV in the germline V gene. This CDR3 has 14 residues. V dropped 3 bases and J dropped 6 bases, with 12 bases sitting between them. The CDR3 sequence: CASSLRDTGQPQHF. The CDR3 nucleotides read TGTGCCAGCAGCTTGAGAGACACCGGTCAGCCCCAGCATTTT.

CDR3 loop: CASSSQGVLTEAFF. The CDR3 DNA sequence: TGTGCCAGCTCTTCTCAGGGGGTGTTGACTGAAGCTTTCTTT. The chain recombines TRBV18 with TRBJ1-1, with 7 bases fitting TRBD1. Germline CDR1 reads KGHSH; CDR2 reads LQKENI. Germline trimming cut 6 bases from V and 5 bases from J; bases unmatched to any gene: 9. This CDR3 is built from 14 residues.

The chain is built from TRBV27 and TRBJ2-7; D call uncertain. CDR1 is MNHEY, CDR2 SMNVEV, per germline (reference sequence). Trimming took off 5 bases at V and 2 bases at J, with 13 bases between the two ends. This CDR3 comprises 14 residues. CDR3 nucleotide sequence: TGTGCCAGCAGTCCCACGCGGCACCCCTACGAGCAGTACTTC. It specifies CASSPTRHPYEQYF.

This clone has just one count. The chain is built from TRBV18 and TRBJ2-3; TRBD1 aligns across 9 bases. The V and J ends lost 5 bases and 1 base, in that order; junction bases with no gene match: 4. Germline assignment: CDR1 KGHSH and CDR2 LQKENI. The CDR3 is 15 residues long. The CDR3 bases are TGTGCCAGCTCATCCCGACAGGGGGGCACAGATACGCAGTATTTT. It is translated as CASSSRQGGTDTQYF.

Only a few counts were recorded for this clone. The gene calls are TRBV6-5 and TRBJ1-2; 11 positions match TRBD1. CDR3 length: 16 residues. Per germline, CDR1 MNHEY and CDR2 SVGAGI. The junction had 4 bases not matched to a gene; V was cut back by 0 bases and J by 4 bases. The CDR3 region has the DNA TGTGCCAGCAGTTACTCAAGGACAGGGGGCTTCTATGGCTACACCTTC. It yields the protein CASSYSRTGGFYGYTF.

The V and J genes are TRBV19 and TRBJ1-5; D is undetermined. The ends were cut back, 8 bases at V and 6 bases at J, with 20 bases in the middle. Germline V lookup: CDR1 LNHDA, CDR2 SQIVND (reference sequence). The CDR3 covers 15 residues. The CDR3 reads CASRTQTGNSQPQHF. The CDR3 coding sequence is TGTGCCAGTCGCACCCAGACGGGTAATAGTCAGCCCCAGCATTTT.

The chain links TRBV19 to TRBJ1-1; 7 positions match TRBD1. The trim removed 5 bases at V and 2 bases at J, leaving 2 bases unmatched. Germline-derived CDR1 and CDR2 are LNHDA and SQIVND (reference sequence). The CDR3 is made up of 13 amino acids. As DNA, the CDR3 is TGTGCCAGTAGTGACAGGGCAAACACTGAAGCTTTCTTT. Protein: CASSDRANTEAFF.

This clone appeared once. The J gene is TRBJ2-7, the V gene TRBV7-8; TRBD1 aligns across 9 bases. This CDR3 contains 14 residues. The V and J ends lost 5 bases and 4 bases, in that order; junction bases with no gene match: 6. Per the germline V gene, CDR1 is SGHVS and CDR2 is FQNEAQ. CDR3 in DNA: TGTGCCAGCAGCCCGACGGGGACAGGGTACGAGCAGTACTTC. This translates into CASSPTGTGYEQYF.

The chain couples TRBV15 to TRBJ2-5, with 8 bases aligning to TRBD1. With 3 bases clipped from V and 3 bases from J, the junction kept 0 bases outside the gene matches. Germline CDR1 and CDR2: LNHNV and YYDKDF (reference sequence). The CDR3 length is 13 residues. The CDR3 loop reads CATSRDREETQYF. The CDR3 DNA is TGTGCCACCAGCAGGGACAGGGAAGAGACCCAGTACTTC.

The chain is built from TRBV7-8 and TRBJ1-1; D remains unclear. Trimming removed 1 base at V and 1 base at J, with 4 bases between. The CDR3 spans 13 residues. Germline V lookup: CDR1 SGHVS, CDR2 FQNEAQ. CDR3 in amino acids: CASSLDRNTEAFF. CDR3 coding DNA: TGTGCCAGCAGCTTAGACAGGAACACTGAAGCTTTCTTT.

This clone showed up just once. The chain combines TRBV6-6 with TRBJ1-5; tentatively, D is TRBD1 (6 bases). In germline, CDR1 is MNHNY, CDR2 SVGAGI (reference sequence). The CDR3 is made up of 15 amino acids. The V and J ends lost 1 base and 6 bases respectively, with 13 bases between them. The CDR3 DNA reads TGTGCCAGCAGTTACTATGCAGGGGAGGGTCAGCCCCAGCATTTT. Translation: CASSYYAGEGQPQHF.

The rearrangement uses TRBV9 and TRBJ1-5, with unresolved D. The germline V gene has CDR1 SGDLS and CDR2 YYNGEE. The CDR3 consists of 15 residues. V was cut by 2 bases and J by 2 bases, with 11 bases left in between. CDR3 region: CASSVDGKGNQPQHF. CDR3 nucleotides: TGTGCCAGCAGCGTCGACGGGAAGGGCAATCAGCCCCAGCATTTT.

The chain uses TRBV7-6 and TRBJ2-5, with TRBD2 identical over 9 bases. The CDR3 runs 17 residues. Germline CDR1 is SGHVS and CDR2 is FNYEAQ. V lost 5 bases to trimming and J lost 3 bases; unmatched junction nucleotides: 13. CDR3 residues: CASSHKTPGTSKETQYF. CDR3 DNA: TGTGCCAGCAGCCATAAAACCCCCGGGACTAGCAAAGAGACCCAGTACTTC.